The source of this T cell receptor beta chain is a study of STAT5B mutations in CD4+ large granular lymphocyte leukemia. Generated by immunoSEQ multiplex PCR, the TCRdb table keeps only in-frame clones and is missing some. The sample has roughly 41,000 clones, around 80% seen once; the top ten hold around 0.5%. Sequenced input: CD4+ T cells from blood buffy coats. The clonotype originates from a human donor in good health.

CDR3 nucleotides: TGTGCCAGTAGTAATCCGGGACAGCCGCTACCCCAGCATTTT. As protein: CASSNPGQPLPQHF. This sequence joins TRBV19 and TRBJ1-5; 7 bases align to TRBD1. CDR3 length: 14 amino acids. The V gene's germline CDR1 is LNHDA and CDR2 SQIVND (reference sequence). The V gene end was trimmed by 4 bases and the J gene end by 10 bases; junction bases not matched to a gene: 10.